Shown below are 8 T cell receptor beta chains from a single sample sequenced in a study of shared clonotypes between healthy human individuals (dated by TCRdb to the early 2020s). Preparation of the library involved the immunoSEQ multiplex PCR assay. As stored in TCRdb, this immuneACCESS dataset retains in-frame rearrangements with V and J assigned. A fraction of the clones does not appear; measured against another copy, unresolved V genes explain less than half of the discrepancy, and the remainder lacks a known reason. This sample holds more than 2,000,000 clones; approximately 93% were observed only once. About 0.39% of the sample comes from the top ten. Specimen: naive CD4+ T cells from PBMCs. The cell subset or site tag for this specimen amounts to: CD45RA+ positively selected. The receptors stem from a man aged 18 to 35 in good health. Some clones in this sample may be carry-over from other donors' samples.

This chain connects TRBV11-2 to TRBJ1-4; D unclear. CDR1 and CDR2 from the germline V gene are SGHAT and FQNNGV. The CDR3 runs 14 residues. Trimming shortened V by 5 bases and J by 6 bases, and 13 bases separated the two germline ends. The CDR3 DNA is TGTGCCAGCAGCCGACTGCTTGGCCATGAAAAACTGTTTTTT. The encoded protein is CASSRLLGHEKLFF.

V gene TRBV5-3 combines with J gene TRBJ1-5; 7 bases fit TRBD1. TRBV5-3 is an open reading frame whose function is uncertain. The CDR3 covers 18 residues. The V segment lost 2 bases and the J segment 2 bases; nucleotides outside the gene matches: 13. The CDR3 reads CARSLKLRDRSGNQPQHF. The CDR3 DNA is TGTGCCAGAAGCTTAAAGCTCCGGGACAGAAGTGGCAATCAGCCCCAGCATTTT.

The chain carries TRBV5-1 and TRBJ1-4, with D tentatively TRBD1 (5 bases). The CDR3 covers 13 residues. The V gene's germline CDR1 is SGHRS and CDR2 YFSETQ. The V and J ends lost 4 bases and 8 bases respectively, with 12 bases between them. The CDR3 nucleotides read TGCGCCAGCAGCCCCGGGGGTAGGGAAAAACTGTTTTTT. Translation: CASSPGGREKLFF. Filled out from reference TRBV5-1 and TRBJ1-4, the complete variable domain reads KAGVTQTPRYLIKTRGQQVTLSCSPISGHRSVSWYQQTPGQGLQFLFEYFSETQRNKGNFPGRFSGRQFSNSRSEMNVSTLELGDSALYLCASSPGGREKLFFGSGTQLSVL.

CDR3 nucleotide sequence: TGTGCCAGCAGACTTTTTGAGGCCAACGTCCTGACTTTC. This translates into CASRLFEANVLTF. This chain connects TRBV6-1 to TRBJ2-6; unclear D gene. Looked up from germline, CDR1 is MNHNS and CDR2 is SASEGT. The V gene lost 6 bases and the J gene lost 6 bases, with 9 bases spanning the gap. This CDR3 has 13 residues.

This rearrangement joins TRBV28 to TRBJ1-2; D remains ambiguous. V was pared by 5 bases and J by 8 bases, with 15 bases between. The CDR3 runs 13 residues. Germline V gene data show CDR1 as MDHEN and CDR2 as SYDVKM. The CDR3 bases are TGTGCCAGCAGTCCAAATTTAGCGCGCGGCTACACCTTC. It codes for CASSPNLARGYTF.

This rearrangement joins TRBV5-4 to TRBJ2-5; 10 bases fit TRBD1. The V segment lost 2 bases and the J segment 5 bases; nucleotides outside the gene matches: 6. There are 15 residues in the CDR3. Germline CDR1 SGHNT, CDR2 YYREEE (reference sequence). The CDR3 DNA sequence: TGTGCCAGCAGCTTCAGGACAGGGGGGGTCGAGACCCAGTACTTC. Amino acid sequence: CASSFRTGGVETQYF.

The gene calls are TRBV30 and TRBJ2-7; TRBD2 is a possible D gene (5 bases). CDR1 GTSNPN and CDR2 SVGIG come from the germline V gene (reference sequence). The CDR3 is made up of 14 amino acids. The CDR3, as DNA: TGTGCTTATGGAGACGGGCGGGTTCAGTACGAGCAGTACTTC. This sequence encodes CAYGDGRVQYEQYF.

Remarks on this clone: The same CDR3 can be traced to other DNA sequences in this sample. The chain recombines TRBV2 with TRBJ2-7, with D hard to call. In germline, CDR1 is SNHLY, CDR2 FYNNEI. The CDR3 consists of 13 residues. V lost 4 bases and J lost 1, with 8 bases in between. This CDR3 reads CASSGSRSYEQYF. The CDR3 nucleotides are TGTGCCAGCAGTGGTTCGCGGTCCTACGAGCAGTACTTC.